Sequencing of this T cell receptor (beta chain) was carried out in a study of blood T cell repertoires in COVID-19 (dated by TCRdb to 2020 to 2021). Context from the whole study: The collaborator samples originated in the United States, Italy and Spain and spanned the acute and convalescent phases of COVID-19. The prospective study material was composed of cDNA or gDNA derived from T cells, B-cell-depleted T cells, or PBMCs. The dataset comprised deeply sampled blood TCRbeta repertoires from subjects exposed to, actively infected with, or recovered from COVID-19. The repertoires were released in a freely available public database meant as a resource for research on the immune response to SARS-CoV-2. The sample metadata nearly always contained a de-identified subject ID, COVID-19 status, age in years and sex. Where available, HLA class I and class II types were taken from metadata supplied by the sample provider and were not determined by assay-based typing. Samples were obtained from the ongoing ImmuneRACE study (first 160 participants) and from over a thousand subjects provided by 6 global collaborators.

TCRbeta CDR3 regions were amplified from genomic DNA using the immunoSEQ Assay, a bias-controlled multiplex PCR. The authors' pipeline ran thus. Nucleated cell counts per sample were estimated from amplification of reference gene primers within the assay. Sequence reads were collapsed and filtered to measure the absolute abundance of every unique TCRbeta CDR3 rearrangement. Productive Simpson clonality was computed per sample as the square root of Simpson's diversity index over productive rearrangements. Imported from immuneACCESS, the table was reduced by TCRdb to in-frame sequences with V and J called. These copies leave out some clones; in studies compared against another copy, an unresolved V gene accounts for under half, and the cause of the remainder is not known. The V and J calls and clone size come from that table; D and trimming were worked out from the DNA. The sample table contains about 270,000 clones; only one count was recorded for 75% to 90% of them. About 4% of the sample rests with the top ten.

In the prospective study, participants were about 18 to 100 years old, resided in about two dozen geographic areas of the United States, and were enrolled through a virtual design. In the prospective study, participants were assigned to cohorts based on the clinical history participants reported in a screening survey and a study questionnaire. Each participant in the prospective study had whole blood, serum and a nasopharyngeal or oropharyngeal swab collected by mobile phlebotomists. Prospective study participants could optionally give additional blood draws and questionnaires over an approximately two-month period. Before DNA extraction, blood samples from the prospective study were shipped at room temperature or frozen. Here is what the overall study found, with its caveats: The quantity of clinical and demographic metadata differed by source and by participant and was supplied without curation.

This clone was counted once. The antigen it recognizes is unknown. Nothing much larger sits one base from this clone, and base qualities are not available. The TCR comes from a woman in her twenties or thirties with acute COVID-19. Specimen: PBMCs or T cells enriched from blood (not recorded which).

The CDR3 corresponds to CASSTGINTEAFF. Here is the DNA: TGTGCCAGCAGCACCGGGATTAACACTGAAGCTTTCTTT. The chain employs TRBV7-3 and TRBJ1-1, with the D segment identity uncertain. CDR1 and CDR2 (SGHTA, FQGTGA) derive from the germline V gene. Trimming costs V 5 bases and J 2 bases, and their ends lie 9 bases apart. The cysteine opens and the phenylalanine closes a CDR3 of 13 amino acids. Kept here is only the CDR3 DNA, which spans 39 bases and is read in frame from base 1.